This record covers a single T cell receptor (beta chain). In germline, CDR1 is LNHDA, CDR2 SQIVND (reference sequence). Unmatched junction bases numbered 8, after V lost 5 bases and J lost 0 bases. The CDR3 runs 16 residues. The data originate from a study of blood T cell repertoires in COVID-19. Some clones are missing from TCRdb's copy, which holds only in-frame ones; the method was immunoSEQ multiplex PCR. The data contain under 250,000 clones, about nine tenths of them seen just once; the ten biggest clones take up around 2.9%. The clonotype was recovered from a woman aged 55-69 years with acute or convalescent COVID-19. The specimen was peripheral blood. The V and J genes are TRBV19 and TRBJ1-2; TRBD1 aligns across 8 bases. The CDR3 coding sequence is TGTGCCAGTAGTCGCCCCGGGACAGGCACTAACTATGGCTACACCTTC. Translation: CASSRPGTGTNYGYTF. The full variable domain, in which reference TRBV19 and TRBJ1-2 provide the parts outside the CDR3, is DGGITQSPKYLFRKEGQNVTLSCEQNLNHDAMYWYRQDPGQGLRLIYYSQIVNDFQKGDIAEGYSVSREKKESFPLTVTSAQKNPTAFYLCASSRPGTGTNYGYTFGSGTRLTVV.